These 25 T cell receptor beta chains share one sample of origin, sequenced in a study of T-cell memory formation after mild COVID-19. TCRdb reprocessed the 5' RACE reads with MiXCR, giving one entry per CDR3 protein. The sample has some 190,000 distinct CDR3 sequences; 16% are singletons. Input material: PBMCs or a T cell subset sorted from them (not recorded which). The receptors stem from an adult woman who had mild COVID-19 (a few samples of this study predate the infection). Cell type and time point are not known.

The chain links TRBV5-1 to TRBJ1-1, with no clear D. The CDR3 has 15 residues. V was clipped by 2 bases and J by 0 bases, with 11 bases between them. Germline V CDR1 and CDR2: SGHRS, YFSETQ. CDR3 nucleotides: TGCGCCAGCAGCTTCGGACTAAGAATGAACACTGAAGCTTTCTTT. It codes for CASSFGLRMNTEAFF. Drawing the rest from reference TRBV5-1 and TRBJ1-1, the complete variable domain is KAGVTQTPRYLIKTRGQQVTLSCSPISGHRSVSWYQQTPGQGLQFLFEYFSETQRNKGNFPGRFSGRQFSNSRSEMNVSTLELGDSALYLCASSFGLRMNTEAFFGQGTRLTVV.

This clonotype came up a few times. The chain recombines TRBV20-1 with TRBJ2-3; D may be TRBD1 (5 bases). Germline lookup yields CDR1 DFQATT and CDR2 SNEGSKA (reference sequence). Between the trimmed V and J ends, which lost 0 bases and 5 bases, there was a span of 12 bases. This CDR3 contains 14 residues. The DNA of the CDR3 is TGCAGTGCTAGAGAGGGATTAGGGGAAGATACGCAGTATTTT. It translates to CSAREGLGEDTQYF.

There are a few counts of this clonotype. The chain uses TRBV12-3 or TRBV12-4 and TRBJ1-2, with 8 bases identical to TRBD1. J gave up 4 bases and V 7 bases, and 8 bases lay outside the gene matches. The CDR3 extends over 14 amino acids. CDR3: CASTRTGSIYGYTF. The CDR3 bases are TGTGCCAGCACCAGGACAGGGTCGATCTATGGCTACACCTTC.

This clonotype was found a few times. This chain uses TRBV5-1 with TRBJ2-7, with 7 bases fitting TRBD2. Per germline, CDR1 SGHRS and CDR2 YFSETQ. The CDR3 totals 14 residues. V shed 4 bases and J 5 bases; nucleotides not matched to a gene: 9. Here the CDR3 DNA reads TGCGCCAGCAGCCCGGGGGAGGGCCTCAACGAGCAGTACTTC. Protein: CASSPGEGLNEQYF.

This clonotype has more than one count but fewer than ten. The chain uses TRBV7-3 and TRBJ2-3; the D is unclear. Trimming cost V 6 bases and J 0 bases, with 7 bases left between them. The CDR3 runs to 13 residues. Germline values: CDR1 SGHTA, CDR2 FQGTGA. The CDR3 sequence: CASRFSSTDTQYF. For the CDR3, the DNA is TGTGCCAGCAGATTTAGTAGCACAGATACGCAGTATTTT.

Here the CDR3 reads CASSLRTGDGYTF. The CDR3, as DNA: TGCGCCAGCAGCCTTCGGACAGGGGATGGCTACACCTTC. The J gene is TRBJ1-2, the V gene TRBV5-1, with TRBD1 identical over 9 bases. The junction had 4 bases not matched to a gene; V was cut back by 4 bases and J by 6 bases. Germline V CDR1 and CDR2: SGHRS, YFSETQ. CDR3 length: 13 residues.

The chain recombines TRBV10-3 with TRBJ2-3; 11 bases are a match to TRBD1. The ends lost 10 bases at V and 5 bases at J; junction bases unmatched: 5. The CDR3 runs 13 residues. Germline V gene data show CDR1 as ENHRY and CDR2 as SYGVKD. The CDR3 region has the DNA TGTGCCACCGGACAGGGGGCGAAAGATACGCAGTATTTT. Translating it yields CATGQGAKDTQYF.

A few counts support this clonotype. The rearrangement links TRBV3-1 to TRBJ2-5, with 7 bases lining up with TRBD2. The germline CDR1 and CDR2 sequences are LGHDT and YNNKEL (reference sequence). The V segment lost 8 bases and the J segment 5 bases; nucleotides outside the gene matches: 11. CDR3 length equals 14 residues. CDR3 in amino acids: CASRPRGGTETQYF. As DNA, the CDR3 is TGTGCCAGCCGCCCTAGGGGAGGGACGGAGACCCAGTACTTC.

The CDR3 DNA is TGTGCCAGTAAAAAACAGGGCACAGTCGAACTTGAAGCTTTCTTT. This sequence encodes CASKKQGTVELEAFF. The chain couples TRBV19 to TRBJ1-1, with D possibly matching TRBD1 (6 bases). The CDR3 spans 15 residues. Germline CDR1 and CDR2: LNHDA and SQIVND (reference sequence). Trimming stripped 7 bases from V and 7 bases from J, with 22 bases between.

The CDR3 nucleotides are TGTGCCACCAGTGGACGGGACGTCCCCTACGAGCAGTACTTC. This sequence encodes CATSGRDVPYEQYF. The chain uses TRBV24-1 and TRBJ2-7; the D gene could be TRBD1 or TRBD2 (5 bases each). Germline CDR1 reads KGHDR; CDR2 reads SFDVKD. This CDR3 has 14 amino acids. Trimming left V 5 bases short and J 2 bases short, with 12 bases between.

This clonotype appeared a few times. This sequence joins TRBV7-9 and TRBJ1-1; D unclear. V was cut by 1 base and J by 4 bases, with 10 bases left in between. The CDR3 consists of 14 residues. Per the germline V gene, CDR1 is SEHNR and CDR2 is FQNEAQ (reference sequence). The CDR3 is CASSLGGGSTEAFF. The CDR3 bases are TGTGCCAGCAGCTTAGGCGGTGGGAGCACTGAAGCTTTCTTT.

This clonotype was counted ten times or more. V usage is TRBV4-3 and J usage is TRBJ2-7, with 8 bases aligning to TRBD1. After removal of 2 bases from V and 5 bases from J, the junction contained 2 bases not matched to a gene. The CDR3 totals 13 residues. Per germline, CDR1 LGHNA and CDR2 YSLEER. The CDR3 region has the DNA TGCGCCAGCAGCCAACGGACAGGGAACGAGCAGTACTTC. Translating gives CASSQRTGNEQYF.

The chain couples TRBV12-3 or TRBV12-4 to TRBJ2-5, with TRBD2 as a possible D gene (6 bases). This CDR3 has 11 amino acids. Trimming took off 8 bases at V and 5 bases at J, with 9 bases between the two ends. CDR3: CASGGFETQYF. In DNA, the CDR3 is TGTGCCAGCGGGGGGTTTGAGACCCAGTACTTC.

The chain carries TRBV19 and TRBJ2-7; the match to TRBD1 covers 8 bases. Losses at the gene ends were 3 bases for V and 5 bases for J; bases not matched to a gene: 9. The V gene's germline CDR1 is LNHDA and CDR2 SQIVND (reference sequence). This CDR3 is 15 amino acids long. CDR3 amino acids: CASSIGTGGSDEQYF. The CDR3 coding sequence is TGTGCCAGTAGTATCGGTACAGGGGGTAGCGACGAGCAGTACTTC.

This sequence joins TRBV6-5 and TRBJ1-2, with D tentatively TRBD1 (6 bases). The CDR3 consists of 13 residues. The ends were cut back, 5 bases at V and 4 bases at J, with 11 bases in the middle. The V gene's germline CDR1 is MNHEY and CDR2 SVGAGI. CDR3 loop: CASSQDRRYGYTF. DNA for the CDR3: TGTGCCAGCAGTCAAGACAGGCGCTATGGCTACACCTTC.

This chain connects TRBV20-1 to TRBJ2-1; TRBD2 matches 7 bases. The CDR3 is 16 residues long. The J segment lost 2 bases and the V segment lost 2 bases, leaving 9 bases of the junction unmatched. The germline V gene has CDR1 DFQATT and CDR2 SNEGSKA (reference sequence). The CDR3 DNA follows: TGCAGTGCTAGACCCCTGCGGGGAGGGCCCTACAATGAGCAGTTCTTC. Protein: CSARPLRGGPYNEQFF.

This chain joins TRBV7-2 and TRBJ1-5; perhaps TRBD1 as D (5 bases). Between the trimmed V and J ends, which lost 1 base and 4 bases, there was a span of 11 bases. The CDR3 is made up of 15 amino acids. CDR1 is SGHTA, CDR2 FQGNSA, per germline. This CDR3 is CASSLEGVRNQPQHF. CDR3 bases: TGTGCCAGCAGCTTAGAAGGGGTAAGGAATCAGCCCCAGCATTTT.

The chain is built from TRBV15 and TRBJ2-7, with TRBD1 matching over 7 bases. The V segment lost 4 bases and the J segment 0 bases; nucleotides outside the gene matches: 3. CDR3 length: 14 amino acids. Per germline, CDR1 LNHNV and CDR2 YYDKDF (reference sequence). Here the CDR3 reads CATSTWTGSYEQYF. DNA of the CDR3: TGTGCCACCAGCACCTGGACAGGCTCCTACGAGCAGTACTTC. The full variable domain, its missing parts supplied by reference TRBV15 and TRBJ2-7, is DAMVIQNPRYQVTQFGKPVTLSCSQTLNHNVMYWYQQKSSQAPKLLFHYYDKDFNNEADTPDNFQSRRPNTSFCFLDIRSPGLGDTAMYLCATSTWTGSYEQYFGPGTRLTVT.

This clonotype was observed at least ten times. The V call is TRBV20-1, the J call TRBJ2-7; D is possibly TRBD1 or TRBD2 (6 bases each). V was shortened by 3 bases and J by 5 bases, with 14 bases between the two germline ends. Germline V gene sequence: CDR1 DFQATT, CDR2 SNEGSKA (reference sequence). The CDR3 is 13 amino acids. DNA for the CDR3: TGCAGTGCTAGTAAACAGGGAGGCGACGAGCAGTACTTC. It codes for CSASKQGGDEQYF.

V is TRBV12-3 or TRBV12-4 and J is TRBJ1-1; perhaps TRBD1 as D (5 bases). V was pared by 8 bases and J by 0 bases, with 13 bases between. This CDR3 spans 14 amino acids. The DNA of the CDR3 is TGTGCCAGCTATCCAATAGGGGTGAACACTGAAGCTTTCTTT. The encoded protein is CASYPIGVNTEAFF.

The gene calls are TRBV7-9 and TRBJ1-1, with a weak D call TRBD1 (5 bases). From germline, CDR1 is SEHNR and CDR2 FQNEAQ (reference sequence). The CDR3 sequence is 14 residues long. V was cut by 5 bases and J by 4 bases, with 14 bases left in between. CDR3 nucleotides: TGTGCCAGCAGCCCTCGAGGCCAGGGCACTGAAGCTTTCTTT. Translation gives CASSPRGQGTEAFF. The complete variable domain, with remaining parts taken from reference TRBV7-9 and TRBJ1-1, reads DTGVSQNPRHKITKRGQNVTFRCDPISEHNRLYWYRQTLGQGPEFLTYFQNEAQLEKSRLLSDRFSAERPKGSFSTLEIQRTEQGDSAMYLCASSPRGQGTEAFFGQGTRLTVV.

The rearrangement links TRBV21-1 to TRBJ2-5; the table's D call TRBD1 went unverified against the DNA. TRBV21-1 is an annotated pseudogene. The CDR3 is 16 amino acids. CDR3 bases: TGTGCCAGCAGCCCGCGTCCCGGGACAGTCCAAGAGACCCAGTACTTC. Translation: CASSPRPGTVQETQYF.

This clonotype was observed a handful of times. The rearrangement links TRBV6-6 to TRBJ2-7, with D maybe TRBD2 (6 bases). CDR3 length: 13 amino acids. Germline-derived CDR1 and CDR2 are MNHNY and SVGAGI (reference sequence). The V and J ends lost 7 bases and 3 bases respectively, with 13 bases between them. In nucleotides, the CDR3 is TGTGCCAGCAAAAGAATCGGGAGCTACGAGCAGTACTTC. Amino acid sequence: CASKRIGSYEQYF.

The chain recombines TRBV21-1 with TRBJ2-3; whether TRBD1, the table's D call, matches the DNA was not checked. TRBV21-1 is listed as a pseudogene. This CDR3 spans 16 amino acids. CDR3 in amino acids: CASLRGRQGSTDTQYF. CDR3 in DNA: TGTGCCAGCCTCAGAGGGCGGCAGGGAAGCACAGATACGCAGTATTTT.

In its sample, this clonotype was seen many times. The rearrangement links TRBV5-1 to TRBJ2-7, with 7 bases aligning to TRBD2. Germline assignment: CDR1 SGHRS and CDR2 YFSETQ. The CDR3 loop spans 15 amino acids. V was pared by 4 bases and J by 2 bases, with 9 bases of the junction left unmatched. The CDR3 loop reads CASSKIGGVTYEQYF. The CDR3, as DNA: TGCGCCAGCAGCAAGATTGGGGGGGTAACCTACGAGCAGTACTTC.